This T cell receptor (beta chain) was observed in a study of shared clonotypes between healthy human individuals. Study-wide findings and caveats: Between several donors, naive CD4 clonotypes were shared at a level of about 5%. Clonotypes shared by all four donors outscored non-shared clonotypes in generation probability.

About this clone itself: Its antigen is unidentified.

Naive CD8 cells lacked CD45RO and underwent positive selection for CCR7, leaving out terminally differentiated effector memory CD45RA+ cells. Adults of Caucasian background living in Nashville, Tennessee made up all donors. V was pared by 11 bases and J by 1 base, with 8 bases between. CDR1 is MNHNS and CDR2 is SASEGT in the germline V gene. This CDR3 spans 11 amino acids. The input for sorted-subset replicate PCRs was approximately 200 ng DNA, 30,000 or so T cell genomes. The data were produced by immunoSEQ multiplex PCR, yet TCRdb's version contains in-frame clones alone and is incomplete. In the table there are some 800,000 clones, 80% to 95% of which are singletons.

Input material: naive CD8+ T cells sorted from blood. The chain recombines TRBV6-1 with TRBJ1-1, with D unresolved. This TCR was recovered from a man between 25 and 39 years old in good health. CDR3: CAVHRNTEAFF. In nucleotides, the CDR3 is TGTGCCGTCCACAGGAACACTGAAGCTTTCTTT.